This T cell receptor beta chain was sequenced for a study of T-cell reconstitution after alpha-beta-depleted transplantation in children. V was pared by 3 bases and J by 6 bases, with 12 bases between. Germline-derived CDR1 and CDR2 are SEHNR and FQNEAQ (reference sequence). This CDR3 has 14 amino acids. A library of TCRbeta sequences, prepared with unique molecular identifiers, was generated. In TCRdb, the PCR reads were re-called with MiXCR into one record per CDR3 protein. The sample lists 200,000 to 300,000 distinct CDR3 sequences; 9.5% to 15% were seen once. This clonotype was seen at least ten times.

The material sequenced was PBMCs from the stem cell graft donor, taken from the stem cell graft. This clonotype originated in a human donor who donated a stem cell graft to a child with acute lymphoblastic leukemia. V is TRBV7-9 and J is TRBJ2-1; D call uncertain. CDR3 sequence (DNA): TGTGCCAGCAGCTTCGGCCCCCACGGCAATGAGCAGTTCTTC. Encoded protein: CASSFGPHGNEQFF.